The 15 T cell receptor beta chains presented below share a single source sample, sequenced in a study of OX40 agonist ivuxolimab in advanced cancers. The table came from immunoSEQ multiplex PCR; TCRdb's copy has only in-frame clones and leaves some out. The sample yields over 45,000 clones, roughly 83% seen once. The sample consisted of CD4+ or CD8+ T cells sorted from blood, taken in a trial of the OX40 agonist ivuxolimab. The source is an adult with an advanced solid tumor such as melanoma, head and neck, liver or kidney cancer.

The J gene is TRBJ1-1, the V gene TRBV5-1; possible D gene TRBD1, 5 bases. V was cut by 4 bases and J by 4 bases, with 11 bases left in between. Germline CDR1 SGHRS, CDR2 YFSETQ. The CDR3 totals 13 residues. The CDR3 reads CASSAERGTEAFF. As DNA, the CDR3 is TGCGCCAGCAGCGCGGAGAGGGGCACTGAAGCTTTCTTT.

The chain uses TRBV18 and TRBJ1-1; 7 bases map to TRBD1. The germline gives CDR1 KGHSH, CDR2 LQKENI. The junction had 4 bases not matched to a gene; V was cut back by 6 bases and J by 0 bases. This CDR3 spans 14 amino acids. CDR3 DNA sequence: TGTGCCAGCTCTAAGACAGGGATGAACACTGAAGCTTTCTTT. As protein: CASSKTGMNTEAFF.

V is TRBV19 and J is TRBJ2-7; 10 bases map to TRBD2. The germline V gene has CDR1 LNHDA and CDR2 SQIVND (reference sequence). V shed 6 bases, J shed 4 bases, and the junction held 6 bases outside the gene matches. This CDR3 has 14 amino acids. The CDR3 DNA sequence: TGTGCCAGTAGAGATTCTAGCGGGAGTTACGAGCAGTACTTC. As protein: CASRDSSGSYEQYF.

The rearrangement uses TRBV6-5 and TRBJ1-1; 7 positions agree with TRBD1. V shed 2 bases, J shed 1 base, and the junction held 4 bases outside the gene matches. CDR1 MNHEY and CDR2 SVGAGI come from the germline V gene. CDR3 length equals 15 residues. CDR3 in amino acids: CASSYLGTANTEAFF. As DNA, the CDR3 is TGTGCCAGCAGTTACCTCGGGACAGCGAACACTGAAGCTTTCTTT.

The chain recombines TRBV10-1 with TRBJ2-2; D tentatively reads TRBD1 or TRBD2 (6 bases each). Germline CDR1 is WNHNN and CDR2 is SYGVQD (reference sequence). The CDR3 loop spans 16 amino acids. V was trimmed by 2 bases and J by 2 bases, leaving 12 bases between them. Here the CDR3 reads CASSEIGGPNTGELFF. Here the CDR3 DNA reads TGCGCCAGCAGTGAGATTGGGGGGCCTAACACCGGGGAGCTGTTTTTT.

Comment on this clone: A much larger clone differs by one base, so this may be a read error. This specimen includes other DNA sequences encoding the same CDR3. This chain joins TRBV6-1 and TRBJ1-1; the D is unclear. CDR1 and CDR2 from the germline V gene are MNHNS and SASEGT. CDR3 length: 13 residues. CDR3 loop: CASSEGAYTEAFF. In DNA, the CDR3 is TGTGCCAGCAGTGAAGGCGCATACACTGAAGCCTTCTTT.

This clone was detected a few times. Other DNA sequences in this sample translate to the same CDR3. The chain couples TRBV5-1 to TRBJ1-5; no reliable D call. Germline CDR1 and CDR2: SGHRS and YFSETQ. CDR3 length equals 14 residues. V was clipped by 0 bases and J by 1 base, with 5 bases between them. CDR3: CASSLDGSNQPQHF. The CDR3 nucleotides read TGCGCCAGCAGCTTGGACGGGAGCAATCAGCCCCAGCATTTT.

The chain has TRBV20-1 and TRBJ1-2; D gene ambiguous. Germline V gene data show CDR1 as DFQATT and CDR2 as SNEGSKA (reference sequence). The germline V and J ends were trimmed by 4 bases and 8 bases, with 11 bases remaining between them. This CDR3 spans 11 amino acids. The CDR3 bases are TGCAGTGCTATTCCCCCATCCGGCTACACCTTC. It codes for CSAIPPSGYTF.

The chain combines TRBV28 with TRBJ2-7, with D unresolved. Germline assignment: CDR1 MDHEN and CDR2 SYDVKM. This CDR3 has 12 amino acids. Trimming left V 10 bases short and J 0 bases short, with 10 bases between. This CDR3 is CATNTPSYEQYF. The DNA of the CDR3 is TGTGCCACGAACACACCCTCCTACGAGCAGTACTTC.

This clone occurred a few times. This chain uses TRBV5-6 with TRBJ2-7; 13 bases are a match to TRBD2. Trimming at V came to 5 bases and at J to 2 bases, leaving 4 bases not matched to a gene. This CDR3 is 15 amino acids long. Germline V gives CDR1 SGHDT, CDR2 YYEEEE. The CDR3 protein is CASRRTSGSTYEQYF. The CDR3 DNA reads as TGTGCCAGCAGGAGGACTAGCGGGAGTACCTACGAGCAGTACTTC.

The chain links TRBV19 to TRBJ2-2; either TRBD1 or TRBD2 may supply D (6 bases each). The CDR3 consists of 15 residues. CDR1 and CDR2 (germline): LNHDA, SQIVND (reference sequence). Trimming shortened V by 8 bases and J by 1 base, and 14 bases separated the two germline ends. DNA of the CDR3: TGTGCCAGTGGGGGGACATACCTGAACACCGGGGAGCTGTTTTTT. Its translation is CASGGTYLNTGELFF.

The chain joins TRBV30 to TRBJ1-5; tentatively, D is TRBD1 (6 bases). Germline V lookup: CDR1 GTSNPN, CDR2 SVGIG (reference sequence). There are 18 residues in the CDR3. Trimming removed 3 bases from V and 2 bases from J, with 23 bases in between. The CDR3 DNA sequence: TGTGCCTGGAGCCTCGGGGCCGACGGCAGGGGTGGCAATCAGCCCCAGCATTTT. Protein product: CAWSLGADGRGGNQPQHF.

This clone was found once. V usage is TRBV7-1 and J usage is TRBJ1-2; D uncertain. TRBV7-1 is assigned to the ORF class and has an uncertain function. This CDR3 has 14 amino acids. Trimming pared 4 bases from V and 0 bases from J, leaving 9 bases between. In DNA form, the CDR3 reads TGTGCCAGCAGCTTAGTCCCGGCTAACTATGGCTACACCTTC. Its protein is CASSLVPANYGYTF.

The chain recombines TRBV2 with TRBJ1-1, with D perhaps TRBD1 (5 bases). Germline V gives CDR1 SNHLY, CDR2 FYNNEI. V dropped 7 bases and J dropped 2 bases, with 11 bases sitting between them. The CDR3 loop spans 13 amino acids. The CDR3 nucleotides read TGTGCCAGCACGTGGGGGTCCAACACTGAAGCTTTCTTT. This translates into CASTWGSNTEAFF.

The chain couples TRBV18 to TRBJ2-7; 11 nucleotides agree with TRBD1. This CDR3 region has 12 residues. J gave up 12 bases and V 6 bases, and 7 bases lay outside the gene matches. Germline CDR1 and CDR2: KGHSH and LQKENI. The CDR3 here is CASSTGQGEPYF. CDR3 nucleotides: TGTGCCAGCTCCACGGGACAGGGGGAACCGTACTTC.